The 25 T cell receptor beta chains in this list originate from one sample, sequenced in a study of shared clonotypes between healthy human individuals (dated by TCRdb to the early 2020s). CD8 naive samples consisted of CD45RO-negative cells that were positively selected for CCR7, yielding a CD45RA+CCR7+ population without TemRA cells. Receptor amplification or capture employed the immunoSEQ multiplex PCR assay. TCRdb holds this immuneACCESS table with in-frame rearrangements only. Some clones are missing; in checked studies, unresolved V genes explain under half, and the rest has no known cause. Here the sample has roughly 2.1 million clones; under 95% occur a single time. Of the sample, about 1.5% is held by the ten largest clones. Material for sequencing was naive CD8+ T cells from PBMCs. Interpreted using the paper, the cell subset or site label stands for: CD45RA+CCR7+. The receptors originated from a man aged 18 to 29 in good health. Some clones in this sample may be carry-over from other donors' samples.

The rearrangement joins TRBV18 to TRBJ2-7; 7 bases are shared with TRBD1. Trimming at V came to 5 bases and at J to 1 base, leaving 8 bases not matched to a gene. Germline lookup yields CDR1 KGHSH and CDR2 LQKENI. The CDR3 spans 15 residues. The CDR3 sequence: CASSFLWDSSYEQYF. The CDR3 coding sequence is TGTGCCAGCTCATTCCTCTGGGACAGTTCCTACGAGCAGTACTTC.

The chain carries TRBV19 and TRBJ2-1, with no clear D. The V gene's germline CDR1 is LNHDA and CDR2 SQIVND (reference sequence). Trimming left V 1 base short and J 15 bases short, with 10 bases between. The CDR3 loop spans 11 amino acids. The CDR3 spells CASSIGPLAFF. The CDR3 nucleotides read TGTGCCAGTAGTATAGGGCCCCTCGCGTTCTTC.

This rearrangement joins TRBV7-2 to TRBJ2-5; TRBD2 agrees at 14 bases. Germline-derived CDR1 and CDR2 are SGHTA and FQGNSA. The CDR3 has 14 amino acids. With 4 bases clipped from V and 10 bases from J, the junction kept 5 bases outside the gene matches. CDR3 region: CASSSGLAGVIQYF. The CDR3 coding sequence is TGTGCCAGCAGCTCGGGACTAGCGGGAGTGATCCAGTACTTC.

V is TRBV13 and J is TRBJ2-7; tentatively, D is TRBD1 (6 bases). This CDR3 has 16 residues. Trimming removed 5 bases from V and 6 bases from J, with 23 bases in between. CDR1 and CDR2 from the germline V gene are PRHDT and FYEKMQ (reference sequence). The CDR3 here is CASSPFGEQGVREQYF. For the CDR3, the DNA is TGTGCCAGCAGCCCGTTTGGAGAACAGGGCGTCCGCGAGCAGTACTTC.

This chain joins TRBV10-3 and TRBJ2-7; 9 positions agree with TRBD1. Trimming cost V 10 bases and J 4 bases; bases outside gene matches: 11. Germline CDR1 and CDR2: ENHRY and SYGVKD. The length of the CDR3 is 14 residues. This CDR3 is CATEAGDRAYEQYF. The DNA of the CDR3 is TGTGCCACCGAAGCCGGGGACAGGGCTTACGAGCAGTACTTC.

Details on this clone: In the same sample, other DNA sequences code for this CDR3. The rearrangement uses TRBV30 and TRBJ2-7; TRBD1 might be the D (5 bases). Looked up from germline, CDR1 is GTSNPN and CDR2 is SVGIG (reference sequence). The CDR3 contains 14 residues. Trimming shortened V by 0 bases and J by 2 bases, and 11 bases separated the two germline ends. CDR3 nucleotides: TGTGCCTGGAGTGTTGGAACAGGAACCTACGAGCAGTACTTC. This encodes CAWSVGTGTYEQYF.

The chain's CDR3 is CASSLWEGEQYF. The CDR3 region has the DNA TGTGCCAGCAGTTTATGGGAGGGCGAGCAGTACTTC. The J gene is TRBJ2-7, the V gene TRBV28, with D possibly TRBD2 on 6 matching bases. This CDR3 is built from 12 residues. Trimming left V 0 bases short and J 6 bases short, with 6 bases between. Looked up from germline, CDR1 is MDHEN and CDR2 is SYDVKM.

The chain couples TRBV9 to TRBJ2-7; maybe TRBD2 (6 bases). Germline V gene data show CDR1 as SGDLS and CDR2 as YYNGEE. Between the trimmed V and J ends, which lost 4 bases and 6 bases, there was a span of 23 bases. The CDR3 has 16 amino acids. In DNA form, the CDR3 reads TGTGCCAGCAGCCCGATGGGGGGTTTAGGACTCGGCGAGCAGTACTTC. Translating gives CASSPMGGLGLGEQYF.

CDR3 in amino acids: CASRDRQNQETQYF. DNA for the CDR3: TGTGCCAGCAGGGACAGACAGAACCAAGAGACCCAGTACTTC. The chain has TRBV2 and TRBJ2-5, with TRBD1 as a possible D gene (6 bases). Trimming cost V 6 bases and J 0 bases, with 11 bases left between them. The CDR3 has 14 residues. Germline V gene data show CDR1 as SNHLY and CDR2 as FYNNEI.

This clone was observed once. Different DNA sequences within this sample yield the same CDR3. The chain joins TRBV28 to TRBJ2-7, with 9 bases identical to TRBD1. The CDR3 contains 14 residues. Germline CDR1 MDHEN, CDR2 SYDVKM. Germline trimming cut 3 bases from V and 3 bases from J; bases unmatched to any gene: 3. Written as DNA, the CDR3 is TGTGCCAGCAGTTTCACGGGACAGGGCTACGAGCAGTACTTC. Translated: CASSFTGQGYEQYF.

This chain connects TRBV7-3 to TRBJ2-1; TRBD2 aligns across 10 bases. The V segment lost 1 base and the J segment 3 bases; nucleotides outside the gene matches: 6. The length of the CDR3 is 17 residues. Germline assignment: CDR1 SGHTA and CDR2 FQGTGA. The DNA for the CDR3 is TGTGCCAGCAGCTTAATCGGACTAGCGGAGAACTACAATGAGCAGTTCTTC. Translation gives CASSLIGLAENYNEQFF.

The chain is built from TRBV5-6 and TRBJ2-7, with D perhaps being TRBD1 or TRBD2 (5 bases each). This CDR3 comprises 13 residues. V lost 2 bases and J lost 9, with 15 bases in between. Germline V lookup: CDR1 SGHDT, CDR2 YYEEEE. CDR3 in amino acids: CASSFALEGSQYF. The DNA of the CDR3 is TGTGCCAGCAGCTTTGCCCTTGAGGGGTCGCAGTACTTC.

Of note for this clone: This sample includes further DNA sequences coding for the same CDR3. J is TRBJ2-3 and V is TRBV11-2, with unresolved D. V was cut by 1 base and J by 1 base, with 9 bases left in between. The CDR3 contains 15 residues. Germline-derived CDR1 and CDR2 are SGHAT and FQNNGV. This chain's CDR3 is CASSLVRSGTDTQYF. CDR3 DNA: TGTGCCAGCAGCTTAGTTCGGTCAGGCACAGATACGCAGTATTTT.

Notes on this clone: Different DNA sequences within this sample yield the same CDR3. CDR3 residues: CASSFGLNYGYTF. CDR3 in DNA: TGTGCCAGCAGTTTCGGACTCAACTATGGCTACACCTTC. The chain couples TRBV27 to TRBJ1-2; unclear D gene. This CDR3 has 13 amino acids. Germline-derived CDR1 and CDR2 are MNHEY and SMNVEV (reference sequence). The V end lost 3 bases, the J end lost 2 bases, and 7 bases lay between the germline ends.

This chain connects TRBV4-1 to TRBJ2-3; the D gene is possibly TRBD2 (5 bases). Germline CDR1 is MGHRA and CDR2 is YSYEKL. V dropped 3 bases and J dropped 10 bases, with 11 bases sitting between them. The CDR3 is 12 residues long. The CDR3 bases are TGCGCCAGCAGCCAGGGAGCCGTACCGCAGTATTTT. It codes for CASSQGAVPQYF.

V and J are TRBV7-2 and TRBJ1-1; maybe TRBD1 (5 bases). Germline values: CDR1 SGHTA, CDR2 FQGNSA. V was shortened by 5 bases and J by 1 base, with 17 bases between the two germline ends. This CDR3 is 16 amino acids long. CDR3 sequence reads: CASSDRGSPKNTEAFF. The CDR3 DNA sequence: TGTGCCAGCAGCGATAGGGGTAGCCCGAAGAACACTGAAGCTTTCTTT.

The chain joins TRBV7-8 to TRBJ2-1, with D possibly TRBD2 on 6 matching bases. Germline CDR1 reads SGHVS; CDR2 reads FQNEAQ. The CDR3 runs 15 residues. The V end was cut by 4 bases, the J end by 3 bases, with 13 bases between. CDR3: CASSSPGLYYNEQFF. For the CDR3, the DNA is TGTGCCAGCAGCTCTCCGGGACTTTACTACAATGAGCAGTTCTTC. Drawing the rest from reference TRBV7-8 and TRBJ2-1, the complete variable domain is GAGVSQSPRYKVAKRGQDVALRCDPISGHVSLFWYQQALGQGPEFLTYFQNEAQLDKSGLPSDRFFAERPEGSVSTLKIQRTQQEDSAVYLCASSSPGLYYNEQFFGPGTRLTVL.

The V and J genes are TRBV27 and TRBJ2-1, with TRBD2 matching over 10 bases. CDR3 length: 17 amino acids. The junction had 11 bases not matched to a gene; V was cut back by 5 bases and J by 4 bases. Germline loops: CDR1 MNHEY, CDR2 SMNVEV (reference sequence). DNA for the CDR3: TGTGCCAGCAGTCCCCTCGAAGGACTAGCGGTTTACAATGAGCAGTTCTTC. It is translated as CASSPLEGLAVYNEQFF.

The chain couples TRBV21-1 to TRBJ2-7; TRBD2, the D gene given by the table, was not confirmed from the DNA. TRBV21-1 is a pseudogene segment. The CDR3 extends over 19 amino acids. The CDR3 loop reads CASSLLAGTSGAVSYEQYF. DNA for the CDR3: TGTGCCAGCAGTCTACTGGCCGGGACTAGCGGGGCCGTCTCCTACGAGCAGTACTTC.

The V call is TRBV6-6, the J call TRBJ1-1; 9 positions agree with TRBD1. Germline CDR1 MNHNY, CDR2 SVGAGI (reference sequence). The CDR3 contains 15 residues. V trimming: 5 bases; J trimming: 0 bases; junction bases outside the gene matches: 4. The CDR3 sequence: CASSRDRALNTEAFF. The CDR3 nucleotides read TGTGCCAGCAGTCGGGACAGGGCCTTGAACACTGAAGCTTTCTTT.

The V and J genes are TRBV19 and TRBJ2-7, with D possibly TRBD2 on 5 matching bases. Germline V gene data show CDR1 as LNHDA and CDR2 as SQIVND (reference sequence). CDR3 length equals 16 residues. Trimming left V 3 bases short and J 4 bases short, with 19 bases between. The CDR3 coding sequence is TGTGCCAGTAGTATTACCGGTGGACTCATATTTTACGAGCAGTACTTC. Translating it yields CASSITGGLIFYEQYF. Filled out from reference TRBV19 and TRBJ2-7, the complete variable domain reads DGGITQSPKYLFRKEGQNVTLSCEQNLNHDAMYWYRQDPGQGLRLIYYSQIVNDFQKGDIAEGYSVSREKKESFPLTVTSAQKNPTAFYLCASSITGGLIFYEQYFGPGTRLTVT.

The chain has TRBV28 and TRBJ2-1; TRBD1 is a possible D gene (5 bases). This CDR3 is built from 14 residues. Germline loops: CDR1 MDHEN, CDR2 SYDVKM. V lost 1 base and J 14 bases, leaving 18 bases between the germline ends. DNA for the CDR3: TGTGCCAGCAGTTTATCACTCCTAAGGGGCGGCGAGTTCTTC. This codes for CASSLSLLRGGEFF.

This clone came up once. The rearrangement uses TRBV27 and TRBJ2-7; D is possibly TRBD1 (6 bases). This CDR3 is built from 16 residues. The germline CDR1 and CDR2 sequences are MNHEY and SMNVEV (reference sequence). Trimming removed 8 bases at V and 3 bases at J, with 23 bases between. The chain's CDR3 is CASRTRGEGVNYEQYF. CDR3 coding DNA: TGTGCCAGCCGTACCCGGGGTGAGGGGGTCAACTACGAGCAGTACTTC.

The J gene is TRBJ2-2, the V gene TRBV10-3; the match to TRBD2 covers 10 bases. The CDR3 spans 17 residues. Germline V gives CDR1 ENHRY, CDR2 SYGVKD. With V trimmed by 3 bases and J by 6 bases, 10 bases remained unmatched. In DNA form, the CDR3 reads TGTGCCATCAGTGAAAGCGGGAGGGCCTTTTTCGCCGGGGAGCTGTTTTTT. It codes for CAISESGRAFFAGELFF.

This clone is a singleton in its sample. The rearrangement joins TRBV7-9 to TRBJ2-7; 11 nucleotides agree with TRBD2. V was pared by 3 bases and J by 4 bases, with 2 bases of the junction left unmatched. Germline CDR1 and CDR2: SEHNR and FQNEAQ (reference sequence). There are 14 residues in the CDR3. CDR3 in DNA: TGTGCCAGCAGCTTGACTAGCGGGGATTACGAGCAGTACTTC. Translating gives CASSLTSGDYEQYF. The full variable domain, with the rest looked up from reference TRBV7-9 and TRBJ2-7, is DTGVSQNPRHKITKRGQNVTFRCDPISEHNRLYWYRQTLGQGPEFLTYFQNEAQLEKSRLLSDRFSAERPKGSFSTLEIQRTEQGDSAMYLCASSLTSGDYEQYFGPGTRLTVT.